This T cell receptor beta chain was captured in a study of cytomegalovirus exposure and HLA in healthy donors. Whole-study findings and limits: Diagnosis of cytomegalovirus status made by the classifier reportedly showed high specificity and sensitivity. It was found in a later analysis that first-cohort TCR clusters tended to co-occur in the 120 validation repertoires.

As regards this clone: Its target is not known. Other nucleotide sequences in the sample specify the same CDR3.

Donors came from a validation cohort of 90 to 150 subjects, distinct from the first 666-subject cohort. The CDR3 has 13 amino acids. CDR1 is SNHLY and CDR2 is FYNNEI in the germline V gene. The trim removed 6 bases at V and 4 bases at J, leaving 5 bases unmatched. Method: immunoSEQ multiplex PCR; TCRdb's copy keeps in-frame clones and lacks some. The repertoire holds about 160,000 clones, with about 96% as singletons. This TCR derives from a woman younger than 30 in good health and CMV-seronegative. Sequencing input: PBMCs. The chain links TRBV2 to TRBJ2-7, with TRBD1 identical over 8 bases. The DNA of the CDR3 is TGTGCCAGCAGAGGCAGACAGGGGTACGAGCAGTACTTC. Amino acid sequence: CASRGRQGYEQYF.